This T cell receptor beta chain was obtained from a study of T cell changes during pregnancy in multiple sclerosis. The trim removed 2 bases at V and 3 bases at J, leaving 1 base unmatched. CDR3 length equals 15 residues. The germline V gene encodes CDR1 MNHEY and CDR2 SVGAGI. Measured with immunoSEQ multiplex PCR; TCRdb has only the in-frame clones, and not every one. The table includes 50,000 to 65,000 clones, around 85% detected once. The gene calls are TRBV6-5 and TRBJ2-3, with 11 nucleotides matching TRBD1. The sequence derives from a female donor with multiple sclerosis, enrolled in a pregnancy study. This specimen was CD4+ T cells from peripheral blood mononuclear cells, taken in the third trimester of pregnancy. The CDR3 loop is CASSYGTGGTDTQYF. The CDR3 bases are TGTGCCAGCAGTTACGGGACAGGGGGGACAGATACGCAGTATTTT.